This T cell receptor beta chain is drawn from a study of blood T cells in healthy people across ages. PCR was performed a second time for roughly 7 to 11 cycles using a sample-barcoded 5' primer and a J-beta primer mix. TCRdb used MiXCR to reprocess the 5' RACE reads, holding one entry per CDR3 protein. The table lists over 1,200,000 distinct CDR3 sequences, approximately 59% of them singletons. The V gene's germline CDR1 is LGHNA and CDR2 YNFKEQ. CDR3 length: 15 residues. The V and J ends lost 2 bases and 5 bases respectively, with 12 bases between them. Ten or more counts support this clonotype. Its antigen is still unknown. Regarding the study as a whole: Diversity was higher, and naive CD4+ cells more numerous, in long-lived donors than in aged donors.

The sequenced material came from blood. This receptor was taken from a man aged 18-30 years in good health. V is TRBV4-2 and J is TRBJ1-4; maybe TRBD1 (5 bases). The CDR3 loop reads CASSQWQGVNEKLFF. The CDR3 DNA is TGTGCCAGCAGCCAATGGCAGGGCGTCAATGAAAAACTGTTTTTT.